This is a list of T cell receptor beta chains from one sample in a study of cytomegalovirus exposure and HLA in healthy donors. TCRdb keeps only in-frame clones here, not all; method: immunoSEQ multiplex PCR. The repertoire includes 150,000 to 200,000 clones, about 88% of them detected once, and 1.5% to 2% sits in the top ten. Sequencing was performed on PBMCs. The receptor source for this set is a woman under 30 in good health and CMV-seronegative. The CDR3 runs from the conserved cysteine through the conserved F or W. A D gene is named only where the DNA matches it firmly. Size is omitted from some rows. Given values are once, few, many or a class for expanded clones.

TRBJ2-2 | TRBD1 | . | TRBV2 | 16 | TGTGCCAGCAGTGAAACGGACAGGTTGAACACCGGGGAGCTGTTTTTT | CASSETDRLNTGELFF
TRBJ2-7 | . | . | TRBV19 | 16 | TGTGCCAGTAGTATAGATCACCAGGGGAGCTCCTACGAGCAGTACTTC | CASSIDHQGSSYEQYF
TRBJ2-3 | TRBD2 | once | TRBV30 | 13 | TGTGCCTGGAAACTAAGCGGGAGTGATACGCAGTATTTT | CAWKLSGSDTQYF
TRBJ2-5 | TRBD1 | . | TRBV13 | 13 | TGTGCCAGCACTTCCTGGACAGGAGAGACCCAGTACTTC | CASTSWTGETQYF
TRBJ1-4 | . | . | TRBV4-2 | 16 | TGTGCCAGCAGCCACTCGCGGACATATCCGGAGGAAAAACTGTTTTTT | CASSHSRTYPEEKLFF
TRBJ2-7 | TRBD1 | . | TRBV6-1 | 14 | TGTGCCAGCAGAAGGGGGACAGGGGACTACGAGCAGTACTTC | CASRRGTGDYEQYF
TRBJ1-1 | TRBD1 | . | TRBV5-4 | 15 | TGTGCCAGCAGCTCACCCGGGACAGGGCCCACTGAAGCTTTCTTT | CASSSPGTGPTEAFF
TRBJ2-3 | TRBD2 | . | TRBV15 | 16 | TGTGCCACCAGCAGAGGCGGGGGAGAAAGGACAGATACGCAGTATTTT | CATSRGGGERTDTQYF
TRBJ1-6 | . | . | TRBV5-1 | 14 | TGCGCCAGCAGCTTCGGGGGGCTGGGTTCACCCCTCCACTTT | CASSFGGLGSPLHF
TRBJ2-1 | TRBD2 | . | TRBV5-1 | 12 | TGCGCCAGCAGCTTTAGCGGGGGGGCGCGATTCTTC | CASSFSGGARFF
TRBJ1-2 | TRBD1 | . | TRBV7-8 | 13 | TGTGCCAGCAGCGTGGGACAGAACTATGGCTACACCTTC | CASSVGQNYGYTF
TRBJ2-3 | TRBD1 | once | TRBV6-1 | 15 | TGTGCCAGCAGTGAGGGACAGGGACCCTTGGATACGCAGTATTTT | CASSEGQGPLDTQYF
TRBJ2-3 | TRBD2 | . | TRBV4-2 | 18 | TGTGCCAGCAGCCAAGGACTAGCGGTGGGGGGAGAGACAGATACGCAGTATTTT | CASSQGLAVGGETDTQYF
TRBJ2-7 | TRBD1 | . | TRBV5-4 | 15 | TGTGCCAGCAGCACCGGACAGGGGGCGGCGTACGAGCAGTACTTC | CASSTGQGAAYEQYF
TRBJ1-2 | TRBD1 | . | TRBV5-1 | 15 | TGCGCCAGCAGCTTGACCACAGGGGGCCATTATGGCTACACCTTC | CASSLTTGGHYGYTF
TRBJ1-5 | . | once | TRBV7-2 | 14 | TGTGCCAGCAGCCCCGGACACCCCAATCAGCCCCAGCATTTT | CASSPGHPNQPQHF
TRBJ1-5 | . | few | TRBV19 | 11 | TGTGCCAGTAGTTCGGGTCAGCCCCAGCATTTT | CASSSGQPQHF